These 23 T cell receptor beta chains came from one sample sequenced in a study of blood T cell repertoires in COVID-19. Profiled with immunoSEQ multiplex PCR; TCRdb holds only in-frame clones, not every one. This sample carries 200,000 to 250,000 clones, 75% to 90% of them seen once, and the ten largest clones take about 4.8%. The sample was peripheral blood. All receptors derive from a woman in her forties with acute or convalescent COVID-19.

The chain joins TRBV19 to TRBJ1-2; 7 nucleotides agree with TRBD1. Germline trimming cut 7 bases from V and 2 bases from J; bases unmatched to any gene: 10. Germline CDR1 is LNHDA and CDR2 is SQIVND (reference sequence). The CDR3 runs 15 residues. CDR3 coding DNA: TGTGCCAGTAACTCAGGAGAGGGGGCAAACTATGGCTACACCTTC. Translated: CASNSGEGANYGYTF.

V usage is TRBV7-9 and J usage is TRBJ1-6; D gene unclear. This CDR3 spans 16 amino acids. V was pared by 5 bases and J by 3 bases, with 14 bases between. CDR1 and CDR2 (germline): SEHNR, FQNEAQ (reference sequence). CDR3 residues: CASSPGVRDYNSPLHF. The CDR3 nucleotides are TGTGCCAGCAGCCCAGGTGTGAGGGACTATAATTCACCCCTCCACTTT.

As concerns this clone: The sample contains more than one DNA sequence encoding this CDR3. The chain uses TRBV6-1 and TRBJ1-2, with 9 bases aligning to TRBD1. Trimming at V came to 1 base and at J to 5 bases, leaving 5 bases not matched to a gene. This CDR3 is built from 15 residues. Germline CDR1 is MNHNS and CDR2 is SASEGT. CDR3 in amino acids: CASSEGGQGIYGYTF. In nucleotides, the CDR3 is TGTGCCAGCAGTGAAGGTGGACAGGGGATATATGGCTACACCTTC.

V is TRBV3-1 (or the pseudogene TRBV3-2) and J is TRBJ2-3; TRBD2 matches at 12 bases. V was pared by 5 bases and J by 0 bases, with 6 bases of the junction left unmatched. CDR1 is LGHDT, CDR2 YNNKEL, per germline (reference sequence). The CDR3 extends over 17 amino acids. The CDR3 loop reads CASSFRTSGASTDTQYF. The DNA for the CDR3 is TGTGCCAGCAGCTTCCGGACTAGCGGGGCTAGCACAGATACGCAGTATTTT.

The rearrangement joins TRBV5-5 to TRBJ1-2; 12 nucleotides line up with TRBD1. From germline, CDR1 is SGHKS and CDR2 YYEKEE (reference sequence). The junction had 10 bases not matched to a gene; V was cut back by 5 bases and J by 2 bases. The CDR3 has 17 residues. This CDR3 reads CASSTSGTGGLNYGYTF. CDR3 coding DNA: TGTGCCAGCAGTACCTCCGGGACAGGGGGCCTGAACTATGGCTACACCTTC. The full variable domain, rest sourced from reference TRBV5-5 and TRBJ1-2, is DAGVTQSPTHLIKTRGQQVTLRCSPISGHKSVSWYQQVLGQGPQFIFQYYEKEERGRGNFPDRFSARQFPNYSSELNVNALLLGDSALYLCASSTSGTGGLNYGYTFGSGTRLTVV.

The rearrangement joins TRBV7-8 to TRBJ1-4; 7 positions agree with TRBD1. The CDR3 loop spans 14 amino acids. Germline lookup yields CDR1 SGHVS and CDR2 FQNEAQ. The ends lost 5 bases at V and 7 bases at J; junction bases unmatched: 7. The DNA for the CDR3 is TGTGCCAGCAGCCCAAGACAGGGTGGTGAAAAACTGTTTTTT. It specifies CASSPRQGGEKLFF.

This chain uses TRBV5-1 with TRBJ2-5; 9 bases line up with TRBD2. Germline V gene lookup returns CDR1 SGHRS and CDR2 YFSETQ. CDR3 length: 16 amino acids. Trimming at V came to 0 bases and at J to 4 bases, leaving 7 bases not matched to a gene. DNA of the CDR3: TGCGCCAGCAGCTTGGCGGGCGGGGGGGCCCGAGAGACCCAGTACTTC. Its protein is CASSLAGGGARETQYF.

The chain couples TRBV2 to TRBJ2-3; D gene ambiguous. Trimming left V 6 bases short and J 4 bases short, with 8 bases between. This CDR3 region has 12 residues. Germline CDR1 and CDR2: SNHLY and FYNNEI. CDR3 coding DNA: TGTGCCAGCAGGCGAACAGCAGATACGCAGTATTTT. Encoded protein: CASRRTADTQYF.

The chain has TRBV19 and TRBJ1-6, with 7 nucleotides matching TRBD1. The CDR3 has 13 residues. V was clipped by 3 bases and J by 10 bases; unmatched bases: 3. The germline V gene encodes CDR1 LNHDA and CDR2 SQIVND (reference sequence). CDR3 DNA: TGTGCCAGTAGTATCCAGGGGGACTCACCCCTCCACTTT. It yields the protein CASSIQGDSPLHF.

The chain carries TRBV3-1 (or the pseudogene TRBV3-2) and TRBJ1-2, with 7 bases that match TRBD1. The CDR3 extends over 15 amino acids. Germline lookup yields CDR1 LGHDT and CDR2 YNNKEL (reference sequence). V trimming: 0 bases; J trimming: 5 bases; junction bases outside the gene matches: 6. CDR3 in DNA: TGTGCCAGCAGCCAAGAGAGGGGGCGTGGATATGGCTACACCTTC. Residues: CASSQERGRGYGYTF.

The rearrangement uses TRBV5-8 and TRBJ2-2; a weak D match, TRBD1 (5 bases). This CDR3 has 15 amino acids. Trimming pared 1 base from V and 7 bases from J, leaving 14 bases between. CDR1 is SGHTS, CDR2 YDEGEE, per germline. This CDR3 is CASSLSGIGDGELFF. CDR3 coding DNA: TGTGCCAGCAGCTTGTCCGGAATAGGGGACGGGGAGCTGTTTTTT.

This chain links TRBV12-3 or TRBV12-4 with TRBJ1-1, with D uncertain. This CDR3 comprises 13 residues. Trimming removed 1 base from V and 3 bases from J, with 6 bases in between. This chain's CDR3 is CASSLDSYTEAFF. For the CDR3, the DNA is TGTGCCAGCAGTTTAGACAGCTACACTGAAGCTTTCTTT.

The rearrangement uses TRBV6-5 and TRBJ1-6; no firm D call. The CDR3 sequence is 13 residues long. The ends were cut back, 7 bases at V and 4 bases at J, with 8 bases in the middle. Germline V gives CDR1 MNHEY, CDR2 SVGAGI. As DNA, the CDR3 is TGTGCCAGCATATATATGTATAATTCACCCCTCCACTTT. Translated, it gives CASIYMYNSPLHF.

This clone has a single count. V and J are TRBV10-3 and TRBJ2-5; D gene unclear. CDR1 is ENHRY and CDR2 is SYGVKD in the germline V gene. V was trimmed by 2 bases and J by 2 bases, leaving 6 bases between them. This CDR3 region has 13 residues. The CDR3 coding sequence is TGTGCCATCAGTGAGATACTTCAAGAGACCCAGTACTTC. This gives the protein CAISEILQETQYF.

The rearrangement links TRBV5-1 to TRBJ2-5, with 12 bases aligning to TRBD2. V trimming: 4 bases; J trimming: 4 bases; junction bases outside the gene matches: 5. Germline V gives CDR1 SGHRS, CDR2 YFSETQ. This CDR3 contains 15 residues. This CDR3 reads CASSNPSGGAETQYF. The CDR3 nucleotides are TGCGCCAGCAGCAACCCTAGCGGGGGGGCAGAGACCCAGTACTTC.

The chain uses TRBV7-2 and TRBJ1-3; D remains unclear. The CDR3 has 16 amino acids. The germline CDR1 and CDR2 sequences are SGHTA and FQGNSA. Trimming stripped 5 bases from V and 3 bases from J, with 17 bases between. Here the CDR3 DNA reads TGTGCCAGCAGCCTTGGACTGACTAATGTTGGAAACACCATATATTTT. Its protein is CASSLGLTNVGNTIYF.

The gene calls are TRBV18 and TRBJ2-5, with D tentatively TRBD1 (5 bases). The CDR3 is made up of 13 amino acids. CDR1 and CDR2 (germline): KGHSH, LQKENI. With 4 bases removed from V and 0 bases from J, the gap between germline ends came to 6 bases. The CDR3, as DNA: TGTGCCAGCTCACGGGGCTACCAAGAGACCCAGTACTTC. Translation gives CASSRGYQETQYF.

V usage is TRBV7-2 and J usage is TRBJ2-6; D possibly corresponds to TRBD2 (6 bases). The V gene lost 5 bases and the J gene lost 2 bases, with 19 bases spanning the gap. CDR3 size: 18 residues. CDR1 and CDR2 (germline): SGHTA, FQGNSA. CDR3 DNA: TGTGCCAGCAGCCCGCGGGGCAGTTCCGTGACTGGGGCCAACGTCCTGACTTTC. This codes for CASSPRGSSVTGANVLTF. The whole variable domain, remainder taken from reference TRBV7-2 and TRBJ2-6, is GAGVSQSPSNKVTEKGKDVELRCDPISGHTALYWYRQSLGQGLEFLIYFQGNSAPDKSGLPSDRFSAERTGGSVSTLTIQRTQQEDSAVYLCASSPRGSSVTGANVLTFGAGSRLTVL.

The chain has TRBV11-2 and TRBJ1-5, with 7 bases fitting TRBD1. The junction had 4 bases not matched to a gene; V was cut back by 1 base and J by 7 bases. The CDR3 runs 14 residues. The germline V gene has CDR1 SGHAT and CDR2 FQNNGV. CDR3 bases: TGTGCCAGCAGCTTAGGGACAGGTCAACAGCCCCAGCATTTT. Amino acid sequence: CASSLGTGQQPQHF.

The rearrangement uses TRBV27 and TRBJ1-3, with D uncertain. Per germline, CDR1 MNHEY and CDR2 SMNVEV (reference sequence). This CDR3 region has 14 residues. V lost 5 bases and J lost 0, with 8 bases in between. As DNA, the CDR3 is TGTGCCAGCAGTCCAGACAACTCTGGAAACACCATATATTTT. It encodes CASSPDNSGNTIYF.

CDR3 region: CASSLADRVTGELFF. The CDR3 nucleotides read TGTGCCAGCAGCTTAGCGGACAGGGTGACCGGGGAGCTGTTTTTT. The rearrangement uses TRBV7-8 and TRBJ2-2, with 8 positions matching TRBD1. The CDR3 totals 15 residues. Germline CDR1 reads SGHVS; CDR2 reads FQNEAQ. The trim removed 0 bases at V and 5 bases at J, leaving 2 bases unmatched.

This chain uses TRBV2 with TRBJ2-5; TRBD1 is a possible D gene (6 bases). V was clipped by 4 bases and J by 2 bases, with 8 bases between them. Per germline, CDR1 SNHLY and CDR2 FYNNEI. The length of the CDR3 is 13 residues. The CDR3 nucleotides read TGTGCCAGCAGTGGACAGGTACAAGAGACCCAGTACTTC. Translation gives CASSGQVQETQYF.

V usage is TRBV2 and J usage is TRBJ1-5; 7 nucleotides match TRBD1. This CDR3 is 14 amino acids long. The V segment lost 4 bases and the J segment 5 bases; nucleotides outside the gene matches: 5. Germline assignment: CDR1 SNHLY and CDR2 FYNNEI. The CDR3 DNA follows: TGTGCCAGCAGTGTCAGGGGGGTCTATCAGCCCCAGCATTTT. Translating it yields CASSVRGVYQPQHF.